This T cell receptor (beta chain) was captured by sequencing in a study of CD8 T cell repertoires and HIV-1 epitope variants. Background on the study: Epitopes were three Gag families plus Nef HW9 and YT9.

Survey-depth immunoSEQ sequencing covered TCR beta CDR3 regions. The protocol was immunoSEQ multiplex PCR, while the TCRdb copy is restricted to in-frame clones and leaves out a portion. The sample holds about 5,100 clones, approximately 66% seen once. Between the trimmed V and J ends, which lost 2 bases and 8 bases, there was a span of 13 bases. Germline lookup yields CDR1 SQVTM and CDR2 ANQGSEA. This CDR3 is built from 13 residues. Only a few counts were recorded for this clone. Its antigen is not identified. Sequencing was done on a sample of cultured CD8+ T cells derived from PBMCs. The chain uses TRBV29-1 and TRBJ2-1; D may be TRBD1 (6 bases). The clonotype comes from a male donor with HIV. For the CDR3, the DNA is TGCAGCGTTGAATATTTGGGGGCACATGAGCAGTTCTTC. Its translation: CSVEYLGAHEQFF.